Below, one T cell receptor (beta chain) is given with its context. This sample is part of a study of siplizumab effects on memory and regulatory T cells. Repertoires were generated with immunoSEQ multiplex PCR, while TCRdb's copy carries only in-frame clones and drops some. In the table there are about 120,000 clones, roughly 94% of which are singletons. Germline CDR1 is SGHNT and CDR2 is YYREEE (reference sequence). V shed 1 base and J 0 bases; nucleotides not matched to a gene: 2. The CDR3 covers 17 residues. The TCR sequence derives from a human donor in good health. Sequenced input: non-Treg CD4+ T cells sorted from blood. The gene calls are TRBV5-4 and TRBJ2-3; 13 positions match TRBD2. In DNA form, the CDR3 reads TGTGCCAGCAGCTTGCGACTAGCGGGGGGTAGCACAGATACGCAGTATTTT. Its translation is CASSLRLAGGSTDTQYF.